One sample yielded the 28 T cell receptor beta chains listed below, sequenced in a study of cytomegalovirus exposure and HLA in healthy donors. PCR employed 60 Vbeta and 13 Jbeta primers. Generated by immunoSEQ multiplex PCR, the TCRdb table keeps only in-frame clones and is missing some. The sample shows 93,000 or so clones, approximately 72% of them seen only once. Sequenced sample: PBMCs. The receptor set was obtained from a woman between 45 and 65 years old in good health and CMV-seronegative.

The V gene is TRBV7-8, the J gene TRBJ1-6; no clear D gene. V was trimmed by 4 bases and J by 1 base, leaving 11 bases between them. This CDR3 is built from 16 residues. Looked up from germline, CDR1 is SGHVS and CDR2 is FQNEAQ. For the CDR3, the DNA is TGTGCCAGCAGCTCCCTGACAAATTCCTATAATTCACCCCTCCACTTT. This sequence encodes CASSSLTNSYNSPLHF.

The chain couples TRBV11-2 to TRBJ2-5, with a weak D call TRBD2 (5 bases). Trimming shortened V by 5 bases and J by 5 bases, and 21 bases separated the two germline ends. There are 16 residues in the CDR3. Looked up from germline, CDR1 is SGHAT and CDR2 is FQNNGV. The chain's CDR3 is CASSVFQGPPGETQYF. The CDR3 DNA follows: TGTGCCAGCAGCGTGTTTCAAGGACCGCCGGGGGAGACCCAGTACTTC.

The J gene is TRBJ1-1, the V gene TRBV6-5; TRBD1 agrees at 7 bases. The germline gives CDR1 MNHEY, CDR2 SVGAGI. The V segment lost 1 base and the J segment 3 bases; nucleotides outside the gene matches: 2. CDR3 length equals 14 residues. This CDR3 is CASSYYDRDTEAFF. The CDR3 nucleotides read TGTGCCAGCAGTTACTATGACAGGGACACTGAAGCTTTCTTT.

J is TRBJ1-2 and V is TRBV6-5; possibly TRBD1 for D (6 bases). Trimming took off 7 bases at V and 4 bases at J, with 13 bases between the two ends. This CDR3 has 13 residues. Per the germline V gene, CDR1 is MNHEY and CDR2 is SVGAGI. The CDR3 spells CASKAGAIYGYTF. The CDR3 coding sequence is TGTGCCAGCAAAGCAGGGGCGATCTATGGCTACACCTTC.

This chain connects TRBV7-2 to TRBJ2-7; D not certain. The germline V gene has CDR1 SGHTA and CDR2 FQGNSA. Trimming shortened V by 2 bases and J by 3 bases, and 11 bases separated the two germline ends. CDR3 size: 14 residues. The CDR3 protein is CASSLWAKDYEQYF. The CDR3 bases are TGTGCCAGCAGCTTATGGGCAAAGGACTACGAGCAGTACTTC.

This clone is a singleton in its sample. The J gene is TRBJ2-7, the V gene TRBV19; 8 nucleotides agree with TRBD1. The CDR3 totals 11 residues. Trimming removed 11 bases from V and 6 bases from J; junction bases left unmatched: 6. Germline V gene sequence: CDR1 LNHDA, CDR2 SQIVND (reference sequence). The CDR3 loop is CALTGGCEQYF. CDR3 nucleotide sequence: TGTGCCTTAACAGGGGGATGCGAGCAGTACTTC.

The rearrangement links TRBV25-1 to TRBJ1-6, with D possibly being TRBD1 (6 bases). CDR1 and CDR2 from the germline V gene are MGHDK and SYGVNS. V was trimmed by 7 bases and J by 10 bases, leaving 11 bases between them. The CDR3 is made up of 12 amino acids. The CDR3 DNA is TGTGCCAGCAAGGACAGTTTCTCACCCCTCCACTTT. Amino acid sequence: CASKDSFSPLHF.

This clone has just one count. The chain combines TRBV9 with TRBJ2-2; perhaps TRBD2 as D (7 bases). Trimming removed 5 bases from V and 6 bases from J, with 14 bases in between. This CDR3 comprises 14 residues. The germline V gene has CDR1 SGDLS and CDR2 YYNGEE. CDR3 in amino acids: CASSLGGGAGELFF. CDR3 bases: TGTGCCAGCAGTCTTGGGGGGGGCGCCGGGGAGCTGTTTTTT.

This clone was seen a handful of times. This sequence joins TRBV5-1 and TRBJ2-2, with TRBD1 as a possible D gene (6 bases). This CDR3 contains 16 residues. Trimming took 0 bases from V and 4 from J, leaving 13 bases between them. Looked up from germline, CDR1 is SGHRS and CDR2 is YFSETQ. CDR3 sequence reads: CASSLAQGFFTGELFF. The CDR3 region has the DNA TGCGCCAGCAGCTTGGCACAGGGATTTTTCACCGGGGAGCTGTTTTTT.

The rearrangement uses TRBV7-2 and TRBJ2-5, with 11 bases identical to TRBD1. The germline CDR1 and CDR2 sequences are SGHTA and FQGNSA. CDR3 length equals 14 residues. V was pared by 4 bases and J by 11 bases, with 9 bases of the junction left unmatched. The CDR3 region has the DNA TGTGCCAGCAGCTGGGACAGGGGGACGAAAGAGCAGTACTTC. This encodes CASSWDRGTKEQYF. Variable domain in full (rest from reference TRBV7-2 and TRBJ2-5): GAGVSQSPSNKVTEKGKDVELRCDPISGHTALYWYRQSLGQGLEFLIYFQGNSAPDKSGLPSDRFSAERTGGSVSTLTIQRTQQEDSAVYLCASSWDRGTKEQYFGPGTRLLVL.

The rearrangement links TRBV5-4 to TRBJ1-2; D may be TRBD1 (5 bases). The CDR3 sequence is 15 residues long. Trimming cost V 1 base and J 6 bases, with 16 bases left between them. The V gene's germline CDR1 is SGHNT and CDR2 YYREEE (reference sequence). The DNA for the CDR3 is TGTGCCAGCAGCTTGACGTTCGGGGGGGTCCATGGCTACACCTTC. Amino acid sequence: CASSLTFGGVHGYTF.

The chain combines TRBV5-1 with TRBJ2-2; TRBD2 agrees at 7 bases. Germline trimming cut 2 bases from V and 5 bases from J; bases unmatched to any gene: 9. The CDR3 is made up of 16 amino acids. Germline CDR1 reads SGHRS; CDR2 reads YFSETQ. The CDR3 nucleotides are TGCGCCAGCAGCTTTGAGGCGGGAGCGCGAACCGGGGAGCTGTTTTTT. This translates into CASSFEAGARTGELFF. The complete variable domain, with remaining parts taken from reference TRBV5-1 and TRBJ2-2, reads KAGVTQTPRYLIKTRGQQVTLSCSPISGHRSVSWYQQTPGQGLQFLFEYFSETQRNKGNFPGRFSGRQFSNSRSEMNVSTLELGDSALYLCASSFEAGARTGELFFGEGSRLTVL.

This chain uses TRBV20-1 with TRBJ1-2; D unclear. V lost 3 bases, J lost 6 bases, and 8 bases lay in between. The CDR3 length is 11 residues. Looked up from germline, CDR1 is DFQATT and CDR2 is SNEGSKA (reference sequence). In DNA form, the CDR3 reads TGCAGTGCTAGCATTGCGGATGGCTACACCTTC. Its translation: CSASIADGYTF.

This chain joins TRBV12-5 and TRBJ2-4; perhaps TRBD1 as D (6 bases). The germline V and J ends were trimmed by 3 bases and 7 bases, with 28 bases remaining between them. The length of the CDR3 is 19 residues. Germline lookup yields CDR1 LGHNT and CDR2 FRNRAP. The CDR3, as DNA: TGTGCTAGTGGTTTAGGGTCGGGACAAGCCTTTCTAAGGGGGAACATTCAGTACTTC. Translation gives CASGLGSGQAFLRGNIQYF.

The chain uses TRBV4-1 and TRBJ1-2, with D unclear. The CDR3 has 15 amino acids. In germline, CDR1 is MGHRA, CDR2 YSYEKL. V was shortened by 0 bases and J by 0 bases, with 8 bases between the two germline ends. CDR3 nucleotides: TGCGCCAGCAGCCAAGACAGCACAGCTAACTATGGCTACACCTTC. The encoded protein is CASSQDSTANYGYTF.

V and J are TRBV7-2 and TRBJ1-3, with D uncertain. CDR3 length equals 16 residues. The V end was cut by 1 base, the J end by 4 bases, with 14 bases between. Germline V gives CDR1 SGHTA, CDR2 FQGNSA. CDR3 residues: CASSLVLGRNGNTIYF. The CDR3 nucleotides read TGTGCCAGCAGCTTAGTTCTCGGCAGGAACGGAAACACCATATATTTT. The whole variable domain, filled in from reference TRBV7-2 and TRBJ1-3, reads GAGVSQSPSNKVTEKGKDVELRCDPISGHTALYWYRQSLGQGLEFLIYFQGNSAPDKSGLPSDRFSAERTGGSVSTLTIQRTQQEDSAVYLCASSLVLGRNGNTIYFGEGSWLTVV.

The V gene is TRBV6-5, the J gene TRBJ2-3, with D tentatively TRBD1 (5 bases). The CDR3 sequence is 13 residues long. V gave up 6 bases and J gave up 2 bases, with 9 bases separating them. The germline V gene encodes CDR1 MNHEY and CDR2 SVGAGI. The CDR3 region is CASRPGYTDTQYF. In nucleotides, the CDR3 is TGTGCCAGCAGGCCAGGGTACACAGATACGCAGTATTTT.

The J gene is TRBJ2-5, the V gene TRBV25-1; D is possibly TRBD1 (5 bases). Germline CDR1 reads MGHDK; CDR2 reads SYGVNS. The germline V and J ends were trimmed by 3 bases and 4 bases, with 12 bases remaining between them. The CDR3 totals 14 residues. The CDR3 DNA reads as TGTGCCAGCAGTGATAATGGGGCGCGAGAGACCCAGTACTTC. It specifies CASSDNGARETQYF.

V is TRBV20-1 and J is TRBJ1-2; D ambiguous. V lost 3 bases to trimming and J lost 6 bases, with 8 bases between them. The CDR3 runs to 11 residues. Germline V gene lookup returns CDR1 DFQATT and CDR2 SNEGSKA (reference sequence). CDR3 in amino acids: CSAREFNGYTF. CDR3 in DNA: TGCAGTGCTAGGGAGTTCAATGGCTACACCTTC.

This clone was seen only a few times. The chain joins TRBV29-1 to TRBJ1-1; no firm D call. The CDR3 contains 10 residues. The germline CDR1 and CDR2 sequences are SQVTM and ANQGSEA. V was shortened by 6 bases and J by 9 bases, with 11 bases between the two germline ends. The CDR3 DNA reads as TGCAGCGTGGAACGGGAAAAAGCTTTCTTT. Amino acids: CSVEREKAFF.

The rearrangement uses TRBV7-9 and TRBJ2-2; maybe TRBD1 (6 bases). V lost 1 base and J lost 1, with 10 bases in between. This CDR3 is built from 16 residues. CDR1 is SEHNR, CDR2 FQNEAQ, per germline (reference sequence). CDR3 nucleotides: TGTGCCAGCAGCTTAGAAGGGGGATTGAACACCGGGGAGCTGTTTTTT. Its protein product is CASSLEGGLNTGELFF.

This chain links TRBV5-1 with TRBJ2-3, with a tentative D call TRBD1 (8 bases). Germline CDR1 SGHRS, CDR2 YFSETQ. V dropped 2 bases and J dropped 1 base, with 14 bases sitting between them. The CDR3 consists of 16 residues. The CDR3 nucleotides are TGCGCCAGCAGCTTTGGACAGGGAGGGGGCACAGATACGCAGTATTTT. Translated: CASSFGQGGGTDTQYF.

The chain couples TRBV6-4 to TRBJ2-5; D unresolved. The CDR3 runs 13 residues. With 3 bases removed from V and 5 bases from J, the gap between germline ends came to 10 bases. Looked up from germline, CDR1 is MRHNA and CDR2 is SNTAGT. The CDR3 protein is CASSEVAGETQYF. In DNA, the CDR3 is TGTGCCAGCAGTGAGGTGGCCGGGGAGACCCAGTACTTC.

V gene TRBV4-3 combines with J gene TRBJ2-5; D possibly corresponds to TRBD1 (6 bases). The V end lost 0 bases, the J end lost 6 bases, and 14 bases lay between the germline ends. The CDR3 runs to 15 residues. Germline-derived CDR1 and CDR2 are LGHNA and YSLEER. Written as DNA, the CDR3 is TGCGCCAGCAGCCAAGATGTGGACAGACGGCAGACCCAGTACTTC. This gives the protein CASSQDVDRRQTQYF.

The V call is TRBV27, the J call TRBJ2-1, with D perhaps TRBD1 (5 bases). Germline CDR1 and CDR2: MNHEY and SMNVEV (reference sequence). CDR3 length: 12 residues. Between the trimmed V and J ends, which lost 9 bases and 5 bases, there was a span of 11 bases. CDR3 DNA: TGTGCCAGTTCGACAGAGGACAATGAGCAGTTCTTC. It codes for CASSTEDNEQFF.

The V call is TRBV18, the J call TRBJ1-2; the D is unclear. V lost 3 bases and J lost 2, with 4 bases in between. CDR3 length equals 12 residues. Looked up from germline, CDR1 is KGHSH and CDR2 is LQKENI. In nucleotides, the CDR3 is TGTGCCAGCTCACCCCAGAACTATGGCTACACCTTC. It specifies CASSPQNYGYTF.

The chain combines TRBV4-1 with TRBJ2-7; TRBD2 matches 8 bases. The CDR3 extends over 15 amino acids. Unmatched junction bases numbered 7, after V lost 4 bases and J lost 2 bases. Germline V gene sequence: CDR1 MGHRA, CDR2 YSYEKL. The chain's CDR3 is CASSPGQRGTYEQYF. The CDR3 DNA reads TGCGCCAGCAGCCCTGGGCAGCGGGGGACCTACGAGCAGTACTTC.

The genes are TRBV10-3 and TRBJ2-5; D remains ambiguous. CDR1 is ENHRY, CDR2 SYGVKD, per germline. CDR3 length: 13 residues. V was clipped by 0 bases and J by 4 bases, with 6 bases between them. The CDR3 DNA is TGTGCCATCAGTGAGTCTCCGGGAGAGACCCAGTACTTC. It yields the protein CAISESPGETQYF.